This T cell receptor beta chain was recorded in a study of blood T cell repertoires in COVID-19. Sequencing was performed with immunoSEQ multiplex PCR; in TCRdb, only in-frame clones are kept and a portion is missing. The sample shows tens of thousands of clones, about 86% of them seen only once. This CDR3 is 15 amino acids long. The V segment lost 2 bases and the J segment 9 bases; nucleotides outside the gene matches: 11. Germline CDR1 and CDR2: SGDLS and YYNGEE. This chain joins TRBV9 and TRBJ2-1; 7 positions agree with TRBD2. The sequence came from a human donor in a cohort sampled during active COVID-19. Material: peripheral blood. The chain's CDR3 is CASSVPAGSGGEQFF. In DNA, the CDR3 is TGTGCCAGCAGCGTCCCAGCGGGTTCGGGGGGTGAGCAGTTCTTC.